This T cell receptor (beta chain) was identified in a study of blood T cell repertoires in COVID-19 (dated by TCRdb to about 2020). Turning to the overall study: The collaborator samples originated in the United States, Italy and Spain and spanned the acute and convalescent phases of COVID-19. The prospective study material was composed of cDNA or gDNA derived from T cells, B-cell-depleted T cells, or PBMCs. Deeply sampled blood TCRbeta repertoires from subjects exposed to, actively infected with, or recovered from COVID-19 were included in the dataset. The repertoires were released in a freely available public database intended as a resource for research on the immune response to SARS-CoV-2. Samples were obtained from the ongoing ImmuneRACE study (first 160 participants) and from some 1,200 subjects provided by 6 global collaborators. The sample metadata nearly always contained a de-identified subject ID, COVID-19 status, age in years and sex. Where HLA class I and class II types were available, the types were taken from metadata supplied by the sample provider, not from assay-based typing. The paper's findings and limits, for the study overall: Clinical and demographic metadata were provided uncurated, with the amount varying by source and participant.

TCRbeta CDR3 regions were amplified from genomic DNA using the immunoSEQ Assay, a bias-controlled multiplex PCR. The paper's processing steps were these. The number of nucleated cells in each sample was estimated from the amplification of reference gene primers within the assay. To quantify the absolute abundance of each unique TCRbeta CDR3 rearrangement, sequence reads were collapsed and filtered. For each sample, productive Simpson clonality was calculated as the square root of Simpson's diversity index across productive rearrangements. TCRdb stores this immuneACCESS table with in-frame sequences only. Part of the clones is absent; in the studies checked, under half of the shortfall reflects unresolved V genes, and no reason is known for the rest. V and J calls and clone size are copied from that table; D and trimming were computed from the DNA. The sample profile shows tens of thousands of clones; 85% to 90% of them were found once. Roughly 4.5% of the sample goes to the ten largest clones.

Each collaborating institution followed its own protocols to collect whole blood in K2EDTA tubes. For TCRbeta analysis, collaborators shipped samples in one of three forms: frozen whole blood, isolated PBMCs, or DNA extracted from either of those sample types. Notes on this clone: Its antigen target is currently unknown. Nothing much larger sits one base from this clone, and base qualities are not available.

Material: peripheral blood. This receptor was obtained from a woman aged 50 to 60 with active COVID-19.

The DNA sequence is given as TGTGCCAGCAGCTCCCGGGACAGGGGGCTTTATGGCTACACCTTC. Its translation is CASSSRDRGLYGYTF. Here the chain combines TRBV11-2 and TRBJ1-2, with 12 bases aligning to TRBD1. The CDR3 spans 15 residues, from the cysteine through the phenylalanine. The only DNA kept is the CDR3, 45 bases in frame from the first base. The germline V gene supplies CDR1 SGHAT and CDR2 FQNNGV. Here V drops 4 bases and J drops 5 bases, and the junction holds 5 bases not matched to any gene.